Below, one TCR beta chain is given with its context. The data stem from a study of T cells in localized non-small cell lung cancer. Sequenced by immunoSEQ multiplex PCR; TCRdb stores in-frame clones only, minus some. The data contain about 21,000 clones, 70% to 90% of them singletons. V lost 4 bases, J lost 4 bases, and 2 bases stayed unmatched. There are 13 residues in the CDR3. Germline assignment: CDR1 SQVTM and CDR2 ANQGSEA. The sequences come from peripheral blood, collected before any cancer treatment. The chain joins TRBV29-1 to TRBJ2-3; 10 bases are shared with TRBD1. The receptor was isolated from a male donor at least 60 years old with stage I squamous cell lung carcinoma. CDR3 nucleotides: TGCAGCGTTGGCGGGACAGGGGCAGATACGCAGTATTTT. Its translation is CSVGGTGADTQYF.